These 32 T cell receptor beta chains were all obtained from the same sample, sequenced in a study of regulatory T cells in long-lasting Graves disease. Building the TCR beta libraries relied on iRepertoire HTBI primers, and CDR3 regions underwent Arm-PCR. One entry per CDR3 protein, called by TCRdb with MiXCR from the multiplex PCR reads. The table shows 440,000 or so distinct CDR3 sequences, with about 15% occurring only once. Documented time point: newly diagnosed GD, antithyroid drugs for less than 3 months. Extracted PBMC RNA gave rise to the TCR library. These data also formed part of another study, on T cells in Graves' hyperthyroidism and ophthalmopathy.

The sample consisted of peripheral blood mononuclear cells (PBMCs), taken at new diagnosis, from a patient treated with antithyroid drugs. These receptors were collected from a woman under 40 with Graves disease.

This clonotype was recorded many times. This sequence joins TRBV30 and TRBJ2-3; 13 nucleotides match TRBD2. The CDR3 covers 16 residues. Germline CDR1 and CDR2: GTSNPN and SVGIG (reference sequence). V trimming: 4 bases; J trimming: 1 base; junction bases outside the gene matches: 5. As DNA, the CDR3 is TGTGCCTGGACCAATGGACTAGCGGGAGGCACAGATACGCAGTATTTT. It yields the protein CAWTNGLAGGTDTQYF.

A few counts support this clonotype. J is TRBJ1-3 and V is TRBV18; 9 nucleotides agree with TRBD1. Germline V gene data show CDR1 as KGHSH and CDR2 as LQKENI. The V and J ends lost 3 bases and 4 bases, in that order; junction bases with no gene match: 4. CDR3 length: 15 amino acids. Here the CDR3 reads CASSPGQGYGNTIYF. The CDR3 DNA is TGTGCCAGCTCACCGGGACAGGGTTACGGAAACACCATATATTTT.

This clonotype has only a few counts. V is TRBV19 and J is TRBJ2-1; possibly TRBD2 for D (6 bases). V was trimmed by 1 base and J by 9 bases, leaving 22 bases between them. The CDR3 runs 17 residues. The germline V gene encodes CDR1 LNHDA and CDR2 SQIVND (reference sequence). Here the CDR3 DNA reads TGTGCCAGTAGTATAGCTGCGGGCAGCGGGCCTCTTTCTGAGCAGTTCTTC. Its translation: CASSIAAGSGPLSEQFF.

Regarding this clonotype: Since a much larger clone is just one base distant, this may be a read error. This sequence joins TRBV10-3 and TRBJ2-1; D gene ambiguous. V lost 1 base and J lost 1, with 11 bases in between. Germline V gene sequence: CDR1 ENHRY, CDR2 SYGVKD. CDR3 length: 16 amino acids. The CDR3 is CAISELMAVSYNEQFF. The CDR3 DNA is TGTGCCATCAGTGAGTTAATGGCGGTATCCTACAATGAGCAGTTCTTC.

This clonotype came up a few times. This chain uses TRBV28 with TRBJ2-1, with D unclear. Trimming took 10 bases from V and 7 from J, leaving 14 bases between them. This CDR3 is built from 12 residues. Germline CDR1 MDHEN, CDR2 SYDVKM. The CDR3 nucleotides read TGTGCCACCTACCAGAGCCGGAATGAGCAGTTCTTC. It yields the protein CATYQSRNEQFF.

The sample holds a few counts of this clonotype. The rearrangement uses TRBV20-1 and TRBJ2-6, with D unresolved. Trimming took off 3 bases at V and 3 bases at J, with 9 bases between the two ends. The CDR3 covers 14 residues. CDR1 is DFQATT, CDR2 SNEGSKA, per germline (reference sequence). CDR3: CSASEGFGANVLTF. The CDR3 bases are TGCAGTGCTAGCGAAGGGTTTGGGGCCAACGTCCTGACTTTC.

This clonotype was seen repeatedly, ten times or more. The CDR3 protein is CASSRARGRGFPEQYF. CDR3 DNA: TGTGCCAGCAGCCGCGCGCGGGGGCGAGGGTTCCCCGAGCAGTACTTC. This sequence joins TRBV12-3 or TRBV12-4 and TRBJ2-7; possible D gene TRBD2, 7 bases. The CDR3 consists of 16 residues. V was shortened by 6 bases and J by 6 bases, with 24 bases between the two germline ends.

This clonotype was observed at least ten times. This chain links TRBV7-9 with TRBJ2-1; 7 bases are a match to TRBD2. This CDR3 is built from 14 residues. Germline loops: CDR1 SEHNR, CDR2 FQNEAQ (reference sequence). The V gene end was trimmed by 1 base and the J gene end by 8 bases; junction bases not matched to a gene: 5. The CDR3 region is CASSLGGGLDEQFF. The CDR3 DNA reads TGTGCCAGCAGCTTAGGGGGAGGGCTCGATGAGCAGTTCTTC.

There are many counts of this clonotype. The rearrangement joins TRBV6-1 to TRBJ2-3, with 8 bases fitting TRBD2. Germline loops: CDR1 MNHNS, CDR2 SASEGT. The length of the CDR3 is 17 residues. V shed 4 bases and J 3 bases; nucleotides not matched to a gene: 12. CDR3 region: CASSALGGGRTTDTQYF. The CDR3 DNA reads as TGTGCCAGCAGTGCCTTGGGGGGCGGGAGGACGACAGATACGCAGTATTTT.

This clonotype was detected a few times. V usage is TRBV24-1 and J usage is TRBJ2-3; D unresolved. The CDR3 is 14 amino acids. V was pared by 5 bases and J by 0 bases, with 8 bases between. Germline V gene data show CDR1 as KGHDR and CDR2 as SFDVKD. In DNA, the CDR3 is TGTGCCACCAGTGTCCCGGGTAGCACAGATACGCAGTATTTT. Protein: CATSVPGSTDTQYF.

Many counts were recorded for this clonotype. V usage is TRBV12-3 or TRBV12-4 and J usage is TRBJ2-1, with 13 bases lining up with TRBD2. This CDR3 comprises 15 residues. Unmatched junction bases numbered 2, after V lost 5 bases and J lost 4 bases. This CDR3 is CASSKGLAGYNEQFF. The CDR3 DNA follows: TGTGCCAGCAGTAAGGGACTAGCGGGATACAATGAGCAGTTCTTC.

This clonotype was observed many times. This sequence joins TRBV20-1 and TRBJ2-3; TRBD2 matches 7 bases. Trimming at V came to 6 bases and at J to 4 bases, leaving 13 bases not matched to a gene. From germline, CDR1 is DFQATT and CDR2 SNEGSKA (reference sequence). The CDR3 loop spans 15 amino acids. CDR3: CSADTTERDPDTQYF. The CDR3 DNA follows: TGCAGTGCGGACACCACTGAGCGGGACCCAGATACGCAGTATTTT.

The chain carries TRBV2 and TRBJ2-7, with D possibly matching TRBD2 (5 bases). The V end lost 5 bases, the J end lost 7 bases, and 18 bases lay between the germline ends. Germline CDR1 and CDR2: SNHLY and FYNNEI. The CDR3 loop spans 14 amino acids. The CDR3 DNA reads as TGTGCCAGCAGTCCTGGACTGGGTTACAATGAGCAGTACTTC. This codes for CASSPGLGYNEQYF.

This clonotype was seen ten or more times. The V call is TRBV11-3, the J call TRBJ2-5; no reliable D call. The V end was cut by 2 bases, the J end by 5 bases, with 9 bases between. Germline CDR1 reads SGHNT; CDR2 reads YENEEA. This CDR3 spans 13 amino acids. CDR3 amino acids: CASSLYVGETQYF. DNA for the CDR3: TGTGCCAGCAGCTTATATGTGGGGGAGACCCAGTACTTC.

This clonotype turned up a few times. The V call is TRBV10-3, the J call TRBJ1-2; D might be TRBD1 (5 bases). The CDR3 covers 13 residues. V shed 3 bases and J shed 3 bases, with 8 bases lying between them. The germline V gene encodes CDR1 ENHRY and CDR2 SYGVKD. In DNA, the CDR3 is TGTGCCATCAGTGATGACAGAGACTATGGCTACACCTTC. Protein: CAISDDRDYGYTF.

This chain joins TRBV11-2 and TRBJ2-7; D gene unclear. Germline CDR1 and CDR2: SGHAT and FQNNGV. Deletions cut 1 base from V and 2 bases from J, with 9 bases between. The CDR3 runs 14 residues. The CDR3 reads CASSLGISPYEQYF. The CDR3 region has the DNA TGTGCCAGCAGCTTAGGGATATCCCCCTACGAGCAGTACTTC.

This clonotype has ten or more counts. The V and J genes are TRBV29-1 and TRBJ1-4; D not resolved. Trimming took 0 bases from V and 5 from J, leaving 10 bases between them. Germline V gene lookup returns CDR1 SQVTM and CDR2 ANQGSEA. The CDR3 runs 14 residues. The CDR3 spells CSVEDRWENEKLFF. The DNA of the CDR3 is TGCAGCGTTGAAGATCGTTGGGAGAATGAAAAACTGTTTTTT.

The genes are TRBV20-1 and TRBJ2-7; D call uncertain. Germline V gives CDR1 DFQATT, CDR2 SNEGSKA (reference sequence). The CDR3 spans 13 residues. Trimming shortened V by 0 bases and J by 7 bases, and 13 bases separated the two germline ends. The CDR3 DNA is TGCAGTGCTAGAGAAAACGGGCCTAGGGAGCAGTACTTC. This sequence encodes CSARENGPREQYF.

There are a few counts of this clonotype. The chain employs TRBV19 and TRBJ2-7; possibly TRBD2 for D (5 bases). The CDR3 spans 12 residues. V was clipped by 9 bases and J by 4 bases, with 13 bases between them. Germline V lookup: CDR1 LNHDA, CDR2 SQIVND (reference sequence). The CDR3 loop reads CARATSFYEQYF. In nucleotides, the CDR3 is TGTGCCAGGGCTACTAGTTTTTACGAGCAGTACTTC.

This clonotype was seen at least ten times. The CDR3 region has the DNA TGTGCCAGCAGTTTATTGGCGCATAATGGCTACGAGCAGTACTTC. As protein: CASSLLAHNGYEQYF. The V call is TRBV28, the J call TRBJ2-7; D unclear. V lost 1 base, J lost 3 bases, and 13 bases lay in between. The CDR3 covers 15 residues. From germline, CDR1 is MDHEN and CDR2 SYDVKM.

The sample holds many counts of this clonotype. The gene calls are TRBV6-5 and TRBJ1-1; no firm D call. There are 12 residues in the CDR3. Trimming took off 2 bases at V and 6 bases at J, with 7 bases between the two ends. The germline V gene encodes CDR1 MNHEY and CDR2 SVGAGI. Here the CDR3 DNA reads TGTGCCAGCAGTTACCCGGGAGCTGAAGCTTTCTTT. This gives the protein CASSYPGAEAFF.

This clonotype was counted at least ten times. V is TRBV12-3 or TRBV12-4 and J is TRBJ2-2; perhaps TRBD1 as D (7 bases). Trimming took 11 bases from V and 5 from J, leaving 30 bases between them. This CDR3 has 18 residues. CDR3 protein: CADTLQGGTELNTGELFF. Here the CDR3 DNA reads TGTGCCGACACGCTGCAGGGGGGAACTGAGTTGAATACCGGGGAGCTGTTTTTT.

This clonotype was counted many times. CDR3 region: CASDSGAGQPQHF. The DNA of the CDR3 is TGTGCCAGCGACTCTGGGGCTGGTCAGCCCCAGCATTTT. The chain couples TRBV28 to TRBJ1-5, with D possibly TRBD1 on 5 matching bases. The germline V gene has CDR1 MDHEN and CDR2 SYDVKM. CDR3 length: 13 amino acids. Trimming took 8 bases from V and 6 from J, leaving 14 bases between them.

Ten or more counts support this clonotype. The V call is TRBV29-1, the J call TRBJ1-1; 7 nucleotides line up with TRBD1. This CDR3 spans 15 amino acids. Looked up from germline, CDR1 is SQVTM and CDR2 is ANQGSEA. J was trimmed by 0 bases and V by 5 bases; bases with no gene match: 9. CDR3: CSVRGGVGLNTEAFF. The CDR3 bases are TGCAGCGTTAGAGGGGGCGTAGGGTTGAACACTGAAGCTTTCTTT.

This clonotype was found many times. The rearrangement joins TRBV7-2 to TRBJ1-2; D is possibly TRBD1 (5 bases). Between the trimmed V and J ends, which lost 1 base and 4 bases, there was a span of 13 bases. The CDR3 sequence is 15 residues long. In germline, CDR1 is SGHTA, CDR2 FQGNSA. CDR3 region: CASSLGRGRGYGYTF. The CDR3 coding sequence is TGTGCCAGCAGCTTAGGGAGGGGAAGGGGCTATGGCTACACCTTC.

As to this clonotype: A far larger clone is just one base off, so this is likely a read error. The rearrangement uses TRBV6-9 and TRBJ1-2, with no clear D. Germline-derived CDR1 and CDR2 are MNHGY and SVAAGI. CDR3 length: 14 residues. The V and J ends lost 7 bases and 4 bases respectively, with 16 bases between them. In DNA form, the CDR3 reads TGTGCCAGCAATAAGGATGGAAAGGCCTATGGCTACACCTTC. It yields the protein CASNKDGKAYGYTF.

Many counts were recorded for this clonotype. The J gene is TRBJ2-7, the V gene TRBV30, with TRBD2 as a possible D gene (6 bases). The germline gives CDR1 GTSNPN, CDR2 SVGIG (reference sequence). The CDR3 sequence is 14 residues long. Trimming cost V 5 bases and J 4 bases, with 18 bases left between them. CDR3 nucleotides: TGTGCCTGGGACTTCGGGGGATGGTCGTACGAGCAGTACTTC. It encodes CAWDFGGWSYEQYF.

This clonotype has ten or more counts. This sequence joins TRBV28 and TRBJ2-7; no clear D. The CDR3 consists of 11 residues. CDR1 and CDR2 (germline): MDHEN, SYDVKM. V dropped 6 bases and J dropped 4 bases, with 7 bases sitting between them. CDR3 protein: CASSLWYEQYF. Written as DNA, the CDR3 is TGTGCCAGCAGCCTTTGGTACGAGCAGTACTTC.

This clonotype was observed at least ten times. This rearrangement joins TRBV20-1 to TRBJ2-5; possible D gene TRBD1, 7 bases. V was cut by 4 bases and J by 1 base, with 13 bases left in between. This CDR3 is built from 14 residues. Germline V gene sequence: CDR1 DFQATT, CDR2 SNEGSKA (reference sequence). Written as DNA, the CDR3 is TGCAGTGCTAATCAGGGGGGTTCCCAAGAGACCCAGTACTTC. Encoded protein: CSANQGGSQETQYF.

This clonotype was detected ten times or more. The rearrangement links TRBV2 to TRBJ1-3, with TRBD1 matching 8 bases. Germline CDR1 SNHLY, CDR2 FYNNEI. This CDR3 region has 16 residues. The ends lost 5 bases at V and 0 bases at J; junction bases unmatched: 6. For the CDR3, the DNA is TGTGCCAGCAGTCTACTTACAGGGGGCTCTGGAAACACCATATATTTT. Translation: CASSLLTGGSGNTIYF.

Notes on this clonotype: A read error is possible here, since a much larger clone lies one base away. This chain's CDR3 is CASSLVARLNNEQYF. The CDR3 DNA sequence: TGTGCCAGCAGTTTAGTAGCCCGGCTAAACAATGAGCAGTACTTC. The V gene is TRBV28, the J gene TRBJ2-5; the D is unclear. The CDR3 totals 15 residues. Germline V gives CDR1 MDHEN, CDR2 SYDVKM. Trimming took off 2 bases at V and 11 bases at J, with 21 bases between the two ends.

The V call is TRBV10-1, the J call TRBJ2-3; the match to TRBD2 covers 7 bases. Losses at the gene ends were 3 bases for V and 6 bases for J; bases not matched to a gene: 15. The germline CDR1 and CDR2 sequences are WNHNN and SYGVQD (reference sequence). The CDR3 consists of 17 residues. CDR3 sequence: CASSDPGKPPGGDTQYF. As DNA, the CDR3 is TGCGCCAGCAGTGACCCTGGAAAGCCCCCCGGGGGGGATACGCAGTATTTT.